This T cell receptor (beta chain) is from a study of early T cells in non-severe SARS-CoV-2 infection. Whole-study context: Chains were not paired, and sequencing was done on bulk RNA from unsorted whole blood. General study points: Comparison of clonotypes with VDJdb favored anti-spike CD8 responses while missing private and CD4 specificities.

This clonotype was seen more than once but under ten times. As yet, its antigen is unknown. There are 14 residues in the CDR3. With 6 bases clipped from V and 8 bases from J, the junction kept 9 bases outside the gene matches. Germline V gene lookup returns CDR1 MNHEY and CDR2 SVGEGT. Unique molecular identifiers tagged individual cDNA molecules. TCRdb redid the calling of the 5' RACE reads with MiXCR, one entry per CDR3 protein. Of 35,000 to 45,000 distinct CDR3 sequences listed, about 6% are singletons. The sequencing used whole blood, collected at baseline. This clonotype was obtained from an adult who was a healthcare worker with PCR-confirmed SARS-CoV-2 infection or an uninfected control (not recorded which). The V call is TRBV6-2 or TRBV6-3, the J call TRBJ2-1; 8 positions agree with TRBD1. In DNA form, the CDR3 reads TGTGCCAGCAGCTGGACAGGGTCTGCGGATGAGCAGTTCTTC. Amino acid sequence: CASSWTGSADEQFF.